This T cell receptor beta chain is drawn from a study of blood T cell repertoires in COVID-19. Whole-study context: Sites across the United States, Italy and Spain contributed samples from acute and convalescent COVID-19. Sources were T cells, B-cell-depleted T cells, or PBMCs; the material itself was cDNA or gDNA.

Cohorts were determined from participant-reported clinical history. Two consecutive negative NP/OP PCR tests, clearance, or resolved symptoms defined Cohort 3 recovery. Only in-frame clones appear in the TCRdb table, and some are missing; sequencing was by immunoSEQ multiplex PCR. This table holds 270,000 or so clones, about 89% found once. Trimming at V came to 4 bases and at J to 8 bases, leaving 5 bases not matched to a gene. Germline CDR1 reads MNHEY; CDR2 reads SMNVEV (reference sequence). There are 14 residues in the CDR3. This rearrangement joins TRBV27 to TRBJ1-4; 9 nucleotides align to TRBD1. Sequencing input: PBMCs or T cells enriched from blood (not recorded which). This TCR came from a woman under 30 who had recovered from COVID-19. The CDR3 sequence: CASSWGQGLEKLFF. The CDR3 nucleotides read TGTGCCAGCAGTTGGGGACAGGGACTCGAAAAACTGTTTTTT.